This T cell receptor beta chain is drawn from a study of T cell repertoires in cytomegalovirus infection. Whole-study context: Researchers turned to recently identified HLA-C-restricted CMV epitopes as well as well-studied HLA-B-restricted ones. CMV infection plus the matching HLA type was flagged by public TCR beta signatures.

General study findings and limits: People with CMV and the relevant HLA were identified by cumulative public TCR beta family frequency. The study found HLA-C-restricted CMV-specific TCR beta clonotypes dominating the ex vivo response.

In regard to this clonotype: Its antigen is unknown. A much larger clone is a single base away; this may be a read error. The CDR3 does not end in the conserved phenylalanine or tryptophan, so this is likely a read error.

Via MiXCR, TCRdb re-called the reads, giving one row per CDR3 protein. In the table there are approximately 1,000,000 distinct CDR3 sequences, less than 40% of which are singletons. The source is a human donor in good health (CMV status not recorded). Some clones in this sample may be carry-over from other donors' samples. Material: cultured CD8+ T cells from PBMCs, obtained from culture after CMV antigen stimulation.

CDR3 in amino acids: CASSLIRNRGNSPLHS. Written as DNA, the CDR3 is TGTGCCAGCAGCCTTATCAGAAACAGGGGGAATTCACCCCTCCACTCT. This rearrangement joins TRBV7-8 to TRBJ1-6; 8 bases are shared with TRBD1. This CDR3 has 16 residues. V trimming: 5 bases; J trimming: 7 bases; junction bases outside the gene matches: 10. Germline-derived CDR1 and CDR2 are SGHVS and FQNEAQ.